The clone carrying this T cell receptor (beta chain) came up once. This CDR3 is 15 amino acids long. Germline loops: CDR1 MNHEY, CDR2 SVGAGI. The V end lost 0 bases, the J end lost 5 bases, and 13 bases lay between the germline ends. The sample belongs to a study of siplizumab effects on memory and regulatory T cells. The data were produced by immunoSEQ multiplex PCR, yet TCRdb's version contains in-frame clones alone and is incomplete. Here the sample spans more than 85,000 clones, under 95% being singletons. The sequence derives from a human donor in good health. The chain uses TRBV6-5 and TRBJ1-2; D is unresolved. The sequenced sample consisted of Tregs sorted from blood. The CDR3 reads CASSYSPTAIYGYTF. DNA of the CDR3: TGTGCCAGCAGTTACTCCCCAACCGCTATTTATGGCTACACCTTC.